Shown below are 18 T cell receptor beta chains from a single sample sequenced in a study of cytomegalovirus exposure and HLA in healthy donors. The PCR employed 60 Vbeta primers together with 13 Jbeta primers. The method was immunoSEQ multiplex PCR; TCRdb's version includes in-frame clones alone and lacks a portion of them. The profile covers 150,000 or so clones, with 80% appearing a single time and 13% to 15% taken by the ten largest. The material sequenced was PBMCs. Source of these receptors: a woman in her thirties or forties in good health and CMV-seronegative.

This clone was detected only once. The gene calls are TRBV7-2 and TRBJ1-5; D may be TRBD1 (5 bases). CDR1 is SGHTA and CDR2 is FQGNSA in the germline V gene. V dropped 1 base and J dropped 7 bases, with 14 bases sitting between them. This CDR3 contains 15 residues. The CDR3 region is CASSLGGGAGQPQHF. Here the CDR3 DNA reads TGTGCCAGCAGCTTAGGGGGAGGGGCAGGACAGCCCCAGCATTTT.

Comment on this clone: Relative to the germline gene, one junction end is altered; a read error may explain this. The chain links TRBV5-1 to TRBJ2-6; TRBD1 is a possible D gene (5 bases). Germline lookup yields CDR1 SGHRS and CDR2 YFSETQ. The length of the CDR3 is 16 residues. The CDR3 loop is CASSLAAHSGANGLTF. CDR3 nucleotide sequence: TGCGCCAGCAGCTTGGCCGCCCACTCTGGGGCCAACGGCCTGACTTTC.

This clone was seen once. The chain combines TRBV28 with TRBJ2-2; 8 bases align to TRBD1. CDR1 is MDHEN and CDR2 is SYDVKM in the germline V gene. The CDR3 sequence is 15 residues long. V lost 8 bases to trimming and J lost 6 bases; unmatched junction nucleotides: 11. In DNA, the CDR3 is TGTGCCAGCGGGTCCGGGACAGGAGTACCCGGGGAGCTGTTTTTT. Protein: CASGSGTGVPGELFF.

The chain employs TRBV28 and TRBJ1-4, with a tentative D call TRBD1 (5 bases). The length of the CDR3 is 14 residues. Trimming shortened V by 6 bases and J by 6 bases, and 14 bases separated the two germline ends. Germline V CDR1 and CDR2: MDHEN, SYDVKM. The CDR3 is CASRIGQGHEKLFF. For the CDR3, the DNA is TGTGCCAGCAGAATTGGGCAGGGTCATGAAAAACTGTTTTTT.

V is TRBV28 and J is TRBJ2-1; 7 bases align to TRBD2. This CDR3 has 14 residues. V dropped 3 bases and J dropped 7; count of bases not matched to a gene: 6. Germline CDR1 MDHEN, CDR2 SYDVKM. In DNA form, the CDR3 reads TGTGCCAGCAGTTTTGGGGGGAGGGGTAATGAGCAGTTCTTC. Its protein is CASSFGGRGNEQFF. Variable domain in full (rest from reference TRBV28 and TRBJ2-1): DVKVTQSSRYLVKRTGEKVFLECVQDMDHENMFWYRQDPGLGLRLIYFSYDVKMKEKGDIPEGYSVSREKKERFSLILESASTNQTSMYLCASSFGGRGNEQFFGPGTRLTVL.

The chain joins TRBV14 to TRBJ2-7, with D unclear. The CDR3 loop spans 14 amino acids. V was pared by 1 base and J by 1 base, with 8 bases between. Looked up from germline, CDR1 is SGHDN and CDR2 is FVKESK. DNA of the CDR3: TGTGCCAGCAGCCAAGTAGTCAGGTCCTACGAGCAGTACTTC. Translated, it gives CASSQVVRSYEQYF.

J is TRBJ1-2 and V is TRBV19; no reliable D call. The CDR3 is 16 amino acids. Trimming left V 1 base short and J 3 bases short, with 15 bases between. Germline-derived CDR1 and CDR2 are LNHDA and SQIVND (reference sequence). CDR3 region: CASSIGGNGFHYGYTF. CDR3 nucleotide sequence: TGTGCCAGTAGTATAGGAGGTAACGGATTCCACTATGGCTACACCTTC.

The chain employs TRBV27 and TRBJ1-5; D not certain. CDR1 is MNHEY, CDR2 SMNVEV, per germline (reference sequence). This CDR3 region has 15 residues. Trimming removed 5 bases at V and 3 bases at J, with 14 bases between. The CDR3 spells CASSPRGNDNQPQHF. The CDR3, as DNA: TGTGCCAGCAGTCCCCGGGGAAATGACAATCAGCCCCAGCATTTT.

This clone showed up just a few times. This chain uses TRBV2 with TRBJ2-7; a possible D gene is TRBD1 (5 bases). The ends were cut back, 7 bases at V and 3 bases at J, with 13 bases in the middle. CDR3 size: 13 residues. Germline lookup yields CDR1 SNHLY and CDR2 FYNNEI. Here the CDR3 reads CASKPRQLYEQYF. CDR3 bases: TGTGCCAGCAAACCGAGACAGCTCTACGAGCAGTACTTC.

The chain uses TRBV14 and TRBJ2-1; 7 bases line up with TRBD1. V trimming: 2 bases; J trimming: 5 bases; junction bases outside the gene matches: 6. CDR3 length: 15 residues. Germline lookup yields CDR1 SGHDN and CDR2 FVKESK. The CDR3 DNA reads TGTGCCAGCAGCCAAAGCTCAGGGGGTCACAATGAGCAGTTCTTC. It is translated as CASSQSSGGHNEQFF. The whole variable domain, filled in from reference TRBV14 and TRBJ2-1, reads EAGVTQFPSHSVIEKGQTVTLRCDPISGHDNLYWYRRVMGKEIKFLLHFVKESKQDESGMPNNRFLAERTGGTYSTLKVQPAELEDSGVYFCASSQSSGGHNEQFFGPGTRLTVL.

The chain has TRBV7-3 and TRBJ2-1, with TRBD2 identical over 10 bases. Germline CDR1 and CDR2: SGHTA and FQGTGA. Losses at the gene ends were 5 bases for V and 5 bases for J; bases not matched to a gene: 9. This CDR3 has 16 amino acids. In nucleotides, the CDR3 is TGTGCCAGCAGCGTGATTAGCGGGAGGCTGGACAATGAGCAGTTCTTC. Translating gives CASSVISGRLDNEQFF.

This clone appeared a few times. The V call is TRBV13, the J call TRBJ2-1; D is unresolved. Per germline, CDR1 PRHDT and CDR2 FYEKMQ (reference sequence). This CDR3 is 14 amino acids long. V dropped 0 bases and J dropped 5 bases, with 8 bases sitting between them. DNA of the CDR3: TGTGCCAGCAGCTTAGGCCTCCGGGACAATGAGCAGTTCTTC. The encoded protein is CASSLGLRDNEQFF.

The chain is built from TRBV4-2 and TRBJ2-1; no clear D gene. Germline lookup yields CDR1 LGHNA and CDR2 YNFKEQ. The CDR3 extends over 13 amino acids. The ends were cut back, 4 bases at V and 8 bases at J, with 12 bases in the middle. CDR3 in DNA: TGTGCCAGCAGCCCGGGTACGTTCGATGAGCAGTTCTTC. Protein: CASSPGTFDEQFF.

This clone was observed a few times. The chain employs TRBV27 and TRBJ2-1, with a tentative D call TRBD1 (6 bases). The CDR3 has 18 residues. Germline assignment: CDR1 MNHEY and CDR2 SMNVEV (reference sequence). The germline V and J ends were trimmed by 5 bases and 4 bases, with 24 bases remaining between them. CDR3 sequence: CASSPRGSEGPLYNEQFF. Here the CDR3 DNA reads TGTGCCAGCAGTCCCAGGGGTAGCGAAGGGCCACTATACAATGAGCAGTTCTTC.

The rearrangement uses TRBV19 and TRBJ2-5; D is perhaps TRBD2 (5 bases). The germline V gene has CDR1 LNHDA and CDR2 SQIVND (reference sequence). The CDR3 length is 12 residues. Between the trimmed V and J ends, which lost 3 bases and 11 bases, there was a span of 13 bases. The CDR3 nucleotides read TGTGCCAGTAGTATGTCGGGGTCCTCACAGTACTTC. Its translation: CASSMSGSSQYF.

The genes are TRBV5-6 and TRBJ2-5; 14 nucleotides align to TRBD2. Germline V gives CDR1 SGHDT, CDR2 YYEEEE. V dropped 4 bases and J dropped 5; count of bases not matched to a gene: 4. This CDR3 is 15 amino acids long. In DNA form, the CDR3 reads TGTGCCAGCAGCGTCGGACTAGCGGGGGGCGAGACCCAGTACTTC. Translating gives CASSVGLAGGETQYF.

The genes are TRBV29-1 and TRBJ1-6; maybe TRBD1 (5 bases). This CDR3 comprises 13 residues. The germline gives CDR1 SQVTM, CDR2 ANQGSEA. Trimming cost V 4 bases and J 10 bases, with 14 bases left between them. The CDR3 bases are TGCAGCGTTGGGGCAGGGAAGGAGTCACCCCTCCACTTT. Translation: CSVGAGKESPLHF.

The gene calls are TRBV28 and TRBJ1-6, with no clear D. The CDR3 sequence is 13 residues long. V dropped 5 bases and J dropped 7 bases, with 9 bases sitting between them. Germline V gives CDR1 MDHEN, CDR2 SYDVKM. The CDR3 DNA reads TGTGCCAGCAGTCCGACTGCGAATTCACCCCTCCACTTT. Translating gives CASSPTANSPLHF.